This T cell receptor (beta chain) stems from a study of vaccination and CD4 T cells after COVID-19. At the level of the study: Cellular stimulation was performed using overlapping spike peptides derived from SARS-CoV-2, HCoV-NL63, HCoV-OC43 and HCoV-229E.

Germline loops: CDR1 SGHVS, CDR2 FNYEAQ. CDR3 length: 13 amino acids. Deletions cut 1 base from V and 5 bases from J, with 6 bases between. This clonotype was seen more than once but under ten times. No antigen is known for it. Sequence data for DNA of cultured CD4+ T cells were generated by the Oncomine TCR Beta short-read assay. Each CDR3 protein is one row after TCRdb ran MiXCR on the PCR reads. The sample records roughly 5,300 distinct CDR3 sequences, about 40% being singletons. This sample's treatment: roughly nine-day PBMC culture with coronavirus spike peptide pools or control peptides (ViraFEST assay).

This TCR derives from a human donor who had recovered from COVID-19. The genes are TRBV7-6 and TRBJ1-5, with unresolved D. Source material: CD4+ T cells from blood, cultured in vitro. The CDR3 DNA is TGTGCCAGCAGCTTAGGTCTCCATCAGCCCCAGCATTTT. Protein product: CASSLGLHQPQHF.